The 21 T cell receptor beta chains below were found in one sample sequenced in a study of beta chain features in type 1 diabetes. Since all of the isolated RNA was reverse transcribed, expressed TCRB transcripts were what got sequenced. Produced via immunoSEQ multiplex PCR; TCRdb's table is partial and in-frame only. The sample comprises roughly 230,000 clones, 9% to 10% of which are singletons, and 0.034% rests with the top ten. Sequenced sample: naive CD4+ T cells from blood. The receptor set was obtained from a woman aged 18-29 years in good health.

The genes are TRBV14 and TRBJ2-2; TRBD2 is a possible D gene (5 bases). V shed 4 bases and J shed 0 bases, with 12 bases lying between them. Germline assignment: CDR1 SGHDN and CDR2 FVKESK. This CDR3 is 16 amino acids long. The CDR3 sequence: CASSPKRRANTGELFF. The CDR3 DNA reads TGTGCCAGCAGCCCTAAGCGGAGAGCGAACACCGGGGAGCTGTTTTTT.

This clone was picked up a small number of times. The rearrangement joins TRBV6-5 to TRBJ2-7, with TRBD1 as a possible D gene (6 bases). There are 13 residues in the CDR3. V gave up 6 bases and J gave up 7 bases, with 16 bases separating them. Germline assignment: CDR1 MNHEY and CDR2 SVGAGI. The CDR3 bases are TGTGCCAGCAGCCAGGGTTGGGGGCAGGAGCAGTACTTC. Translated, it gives CASSQGWGQEQYF.

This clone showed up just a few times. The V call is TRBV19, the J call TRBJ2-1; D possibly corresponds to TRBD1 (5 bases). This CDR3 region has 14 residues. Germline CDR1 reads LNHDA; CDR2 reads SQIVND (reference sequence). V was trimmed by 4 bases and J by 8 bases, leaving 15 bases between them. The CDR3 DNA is TGTGCCAGTAGTAGATTGGGCAGGGTGGATGAGCAGTTCTTC. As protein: CASSRLGRVDEQFF.

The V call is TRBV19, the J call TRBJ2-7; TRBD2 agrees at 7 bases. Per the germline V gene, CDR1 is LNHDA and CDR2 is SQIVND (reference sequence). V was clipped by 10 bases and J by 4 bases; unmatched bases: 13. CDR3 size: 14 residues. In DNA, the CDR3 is TGTGCCACTCATCCTTCGGGGGGAGTGTACGAGCAGTACTTC. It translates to CATHPSGGVYEQYF.

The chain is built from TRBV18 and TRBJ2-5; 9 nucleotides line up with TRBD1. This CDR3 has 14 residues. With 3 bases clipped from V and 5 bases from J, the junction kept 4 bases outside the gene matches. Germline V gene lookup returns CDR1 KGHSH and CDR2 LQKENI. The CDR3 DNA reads TGTGCCAGCTCACCCGGGACAGGGAGCGAGACCCAGTACTTC. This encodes CASSPGTGSETQYF.

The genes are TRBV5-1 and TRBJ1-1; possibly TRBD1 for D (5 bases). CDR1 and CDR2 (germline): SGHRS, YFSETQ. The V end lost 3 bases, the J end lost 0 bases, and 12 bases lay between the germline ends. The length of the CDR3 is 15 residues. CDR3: CASSSFGGMNTEAFF. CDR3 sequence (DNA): TGCGCCAGCAGCTCTTTTGGGGGGATGAACACTGAAGCTTTCTTT.

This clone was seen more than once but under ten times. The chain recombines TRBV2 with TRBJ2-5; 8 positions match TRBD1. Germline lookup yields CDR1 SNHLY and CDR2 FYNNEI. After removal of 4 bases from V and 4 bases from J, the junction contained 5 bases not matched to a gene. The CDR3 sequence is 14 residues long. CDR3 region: CASSVRGPPETQYF. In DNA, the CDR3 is TGTGCCAGCAGTGTCAGGGGGCCGCCAGAGACCCAGTACTTC.

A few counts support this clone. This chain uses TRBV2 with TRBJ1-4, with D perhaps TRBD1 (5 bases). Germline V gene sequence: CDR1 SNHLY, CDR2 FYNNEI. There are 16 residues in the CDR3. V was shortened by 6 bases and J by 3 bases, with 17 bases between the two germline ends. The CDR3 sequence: CASRPSRAPANEKLFF. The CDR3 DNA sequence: TGTGCCAGCAGGCCCAGCAGGGCCCCAGCTAATGAAAAACTGTTTTTT.

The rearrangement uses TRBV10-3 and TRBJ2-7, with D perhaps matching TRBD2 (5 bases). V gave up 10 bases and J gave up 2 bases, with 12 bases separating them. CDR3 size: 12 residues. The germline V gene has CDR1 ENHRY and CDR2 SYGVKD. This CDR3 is CATEGTTYEQYF. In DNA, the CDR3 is TGTGCCACCGAGGGCACAACCTACGAGCAGTACTTC.

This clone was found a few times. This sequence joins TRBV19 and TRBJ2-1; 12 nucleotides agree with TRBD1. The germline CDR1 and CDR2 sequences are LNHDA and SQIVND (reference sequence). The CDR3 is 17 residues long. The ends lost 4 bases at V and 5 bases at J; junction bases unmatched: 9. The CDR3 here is CASSKSPGQGADNEQFF. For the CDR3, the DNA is TGTGCCAGTAGTAAAAGCCCGGGACAGGGGGCCGACAATGAGCAGTTCTTC.

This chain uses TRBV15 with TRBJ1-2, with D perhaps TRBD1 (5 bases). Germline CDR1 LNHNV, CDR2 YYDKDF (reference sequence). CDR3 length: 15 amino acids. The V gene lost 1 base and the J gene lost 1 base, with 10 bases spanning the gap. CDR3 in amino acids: CATSRGGAYNYGYTF. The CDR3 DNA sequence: TGTGCCACCAGCAGAGGTGGGGCATATAACTATGGCTACACCTTC.

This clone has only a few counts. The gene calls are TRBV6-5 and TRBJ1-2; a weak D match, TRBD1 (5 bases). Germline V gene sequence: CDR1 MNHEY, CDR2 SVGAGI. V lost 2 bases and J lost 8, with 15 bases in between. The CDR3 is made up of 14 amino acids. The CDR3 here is CASSYDGREGGYTF. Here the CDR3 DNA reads TGTGCCAGCAGTTACGATGGCAGGGAAGGGGGCTACACCTTC.

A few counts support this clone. CDR3: CASSLDQGSTEAFF. For the CDR3, the DNA is TGTGCCAGCAGCTTGGATCAGGGATCCACTGAAGCTTTCTTT. The rearrangement joins TRBV5-4 to TRBJ1-1; D perhaps matches TRBD1 (5 bases). CDR3 length equals 14 residues. Germline lookup yields CDR1 SGHNT and CDR2 YYREEE (reference sequence). Trimming removed 0 bases at V and 4 bases at J, with 10 bases between.

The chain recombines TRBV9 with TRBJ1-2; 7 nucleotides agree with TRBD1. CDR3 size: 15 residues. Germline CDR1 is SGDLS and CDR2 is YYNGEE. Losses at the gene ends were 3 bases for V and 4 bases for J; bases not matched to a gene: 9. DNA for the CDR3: TGTGCCAGCAGCGCCCACGGACAGGCCCTCTATGGCTACACCTTC. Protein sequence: CASSAHGQALYGYTF.

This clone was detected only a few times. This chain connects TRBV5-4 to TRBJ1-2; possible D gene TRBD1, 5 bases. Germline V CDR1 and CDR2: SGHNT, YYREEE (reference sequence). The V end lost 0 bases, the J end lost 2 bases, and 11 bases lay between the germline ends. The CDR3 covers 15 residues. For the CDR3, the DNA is TGTGCCAGCAGCTTGGCTGGAGGGGCCAACTATGGCTACACCTTC. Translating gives CASSLAGGANYGYTF.

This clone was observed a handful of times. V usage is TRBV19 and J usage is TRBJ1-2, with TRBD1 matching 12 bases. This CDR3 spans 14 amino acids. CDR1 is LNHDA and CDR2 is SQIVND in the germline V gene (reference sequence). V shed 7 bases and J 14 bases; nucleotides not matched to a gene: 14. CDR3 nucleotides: TGTGCCAGTACCCCCTCGGGACAGGGGGCGCATTCTACCTTC. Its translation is CASTPSGQGAHSTF.

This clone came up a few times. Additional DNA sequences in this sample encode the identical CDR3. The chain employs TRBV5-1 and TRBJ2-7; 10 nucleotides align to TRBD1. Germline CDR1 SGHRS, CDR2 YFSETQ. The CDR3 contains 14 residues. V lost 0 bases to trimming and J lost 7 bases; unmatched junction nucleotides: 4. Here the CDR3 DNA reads TGCGCCAGCAGCTTGGGACAGGGGGCGCGGGAGCAGTACTTC. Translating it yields CASSLGQGAREQYF.

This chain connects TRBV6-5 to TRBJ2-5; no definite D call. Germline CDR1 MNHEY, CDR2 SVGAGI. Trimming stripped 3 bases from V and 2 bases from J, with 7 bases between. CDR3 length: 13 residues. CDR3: CASSYAAQETQYF. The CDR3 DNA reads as TGTGCCAGCAGTTATGCGGCGCAAGAGACCCAGTACTTC.

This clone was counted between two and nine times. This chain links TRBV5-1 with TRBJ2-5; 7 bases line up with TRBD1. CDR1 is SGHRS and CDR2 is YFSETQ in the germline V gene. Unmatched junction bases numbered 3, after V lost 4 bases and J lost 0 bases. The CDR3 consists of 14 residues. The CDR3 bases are TGCGCCAGCAGCGCGACAGGGTACCAAGAGACCCAGTACTTC. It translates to CASSATGYQETQYF.

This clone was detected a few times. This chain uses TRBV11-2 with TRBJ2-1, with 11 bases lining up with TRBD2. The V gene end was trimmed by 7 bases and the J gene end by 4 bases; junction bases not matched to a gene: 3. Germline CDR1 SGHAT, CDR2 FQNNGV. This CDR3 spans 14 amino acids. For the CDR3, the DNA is TGTGCCAGCAAACTAGCGGGGGCGTACAATGAGCAGTTCTTC. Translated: CASKLAGAYNEQFF.

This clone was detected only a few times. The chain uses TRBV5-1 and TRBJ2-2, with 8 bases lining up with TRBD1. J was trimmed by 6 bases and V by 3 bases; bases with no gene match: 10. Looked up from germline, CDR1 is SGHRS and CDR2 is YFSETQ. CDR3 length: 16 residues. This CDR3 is CASSSAQGAPSGELFF. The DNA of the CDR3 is TGCGCCAGCAGCTCCGCTCAGGGGGCGCCGTCCGGGGAGCTGTTTTTT.